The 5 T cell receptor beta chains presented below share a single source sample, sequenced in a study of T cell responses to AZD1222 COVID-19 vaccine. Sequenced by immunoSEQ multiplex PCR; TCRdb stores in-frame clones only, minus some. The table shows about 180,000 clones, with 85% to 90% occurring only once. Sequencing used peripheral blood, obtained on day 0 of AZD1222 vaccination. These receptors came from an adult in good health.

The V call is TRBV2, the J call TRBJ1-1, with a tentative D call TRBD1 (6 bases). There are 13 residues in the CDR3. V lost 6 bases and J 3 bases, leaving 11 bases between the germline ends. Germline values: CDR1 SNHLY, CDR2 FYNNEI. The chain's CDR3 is CASSGGTYTEAFF. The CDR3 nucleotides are TGTGCCAGCAGCGGGGGCACTTACACTGAAGCTTTCTTT.

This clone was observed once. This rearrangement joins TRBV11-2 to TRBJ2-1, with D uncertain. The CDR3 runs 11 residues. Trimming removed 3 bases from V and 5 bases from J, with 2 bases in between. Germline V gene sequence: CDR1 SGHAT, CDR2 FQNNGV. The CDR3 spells CASSFHNEQFF. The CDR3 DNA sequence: TGTGCCAGCAGCTTTCACAATGAGCAGTTCTTC.

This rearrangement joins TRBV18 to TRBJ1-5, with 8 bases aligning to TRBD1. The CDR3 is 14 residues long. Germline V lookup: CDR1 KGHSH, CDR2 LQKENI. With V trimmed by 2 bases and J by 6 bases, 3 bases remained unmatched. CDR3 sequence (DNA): TGTGCCAGCTCACCATCAGGGGGCACTCAGCCCCAGCATTTT. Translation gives CASSPSGGTQPQHF.

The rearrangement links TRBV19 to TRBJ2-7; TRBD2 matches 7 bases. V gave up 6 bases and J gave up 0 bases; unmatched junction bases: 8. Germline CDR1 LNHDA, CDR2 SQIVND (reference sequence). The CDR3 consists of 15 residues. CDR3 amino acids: CASSQAGGGSYEQYF. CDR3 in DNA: TGTGCCAGTAGCCAAGCGGGCGGGGGCTCCTACGAGCAGTACTTC. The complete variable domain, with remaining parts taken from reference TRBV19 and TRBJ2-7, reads DGGITQSPKYLFRKEGQNVTLSCEQNLNHDAMYWYRQDPGQGLRLIYYSQIVNDFQKGDIAEGYSVSREKKESFPLTVTSAQKNPTAFYLCASSQAGGGSYEQYFGPGTRLTVT.

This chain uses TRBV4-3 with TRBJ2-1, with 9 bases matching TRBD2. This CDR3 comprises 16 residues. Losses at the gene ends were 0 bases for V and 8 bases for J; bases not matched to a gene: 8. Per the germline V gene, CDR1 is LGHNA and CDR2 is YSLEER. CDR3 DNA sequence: TGCGCCAGCAGCCAAGACTGGGGAGCGGGGGGCGATGAGCAGTTCTTC. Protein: CASSQDWGAGGDEQFF.